This T cell receptor (beta chain) was documented in a study of cytomegalovirus exposure and HLA in healthy donors. The wider study: From approximately 170 million T cells, an earlier analysis saw 120 million or so unique TCR beta sequences. General observations from the study: TCR beta V segments were, for the most part, productive about 87% or about 30% of the time in an earlier analysis.

V was shortened by 6 bases and J by 7 bases, with 15 bases between the two germline ends. Germline loops: CDR1 MRHNA, CDR2 SNTAGT. The CDR3 covers 14 residues. PCR primers comprised 60 Vbeta and 13 Jbeta primers. TCRdb keeps only in-frame clones here, not all; method: immunoSEQ multiplex PCR. The sample has 150,000 to 200,000 clones; approximately 77% are singletons. Comment on this clone: The antigen is not known.

The J gene is TRBJ2-2, the V gene TRBV6-4; D perhaps matches TRBD1 (6 bases). This TCR was sampled from a man between 40 and 49 years old in good health and CMV-seropositive. The specimen was PBMCs. The CDR3 spells CASRSQGYGGELFF. CDR3 in DNA: TGTGCCAGCAGATCACAGGGCTACGGCGGGGAGCTGTTTTTT.